The 3 T cell receptor beta chains below were found in one sample sequenced in a study of circulating and synovial CD4+ cells in juvenile arthritis. Measured with immunoSEQ multiplex PCR; TCRdb has only the in-frame clones, and not every one. The sample yields about 33,000 clones, 90% to 95% seen once. The sample was CD4+ T cells from blood. The receptors derive from a human donor with juvenile idiopathic arthritis.

The chain uses TRBV5-3 and TRBJ2-7; TRBD1 matches 7 bases. TRBV5-3 is sorted into the ORF group, with uncertain function. The trim removed 4 bases at V and 5 bases at J, leaving 6 bases unmatched. The CDR3 extends over 13 amino acids. The CDR3 sequence is CARSRTGDNEQYF. In DNA form, the CDR3 reads TGTGCCAGAAGCCGTACAGGGGACAACGAGCAGTACTTC.

The chain joins TRBV19 to TRBJ1-2; 8 bases are shared with TRBD1. This CDR3 comprises 13 residues. The germline V gene has CDR1 LNHDA and CDR2 SQIVND (reference sequence). The junction had 8 bases not matched to a gene; V was cut back by 6 bases and J by 8 bases. In DNA, the CDR3 is TGTGCCAGTAGAATGGACAGGGTTGGGGGCTACACCTTC. Amino acids: CASRMDRVGGYTF.

This chain connects TRBV12-2 to TRBJ2-7; TRBD2 reflects the table's D call only, with no check against the DNA. TRBV12-2 is labeled a pseudogene. This CDR3 region has 9 residues. CDR3 coding DNA: TGTGCAAGTCCGGGGGGGCAGTACTTC. It codes for CASPGGQYF.